Below, 2 T cell receptor beta chains from the same sample are listed, as sequenced in a study of beta chain features in type 1 diabetes. All of the isolated RNA was reverse transcribed, so expressed TCRB transcripts were sequenced. Method: immunoSEQ multiplex PCR; TCRdb's copy keeps in-frame clones and lacks some. The sample holds some 200,000 clones, roughly a tenth seen once. Input material: central memory CD4+ T cells from blood. The receptor source for this set is a man between 18 and 35 years old in good health.

This clone showed up just a few times. This chain uses TRBV29-1 with TRBJ2-3; D is ambiguous. Deletions cut 3 bases from V and 3 bases from J, with 4 bases between. CDR1 and CDR2 (germline): SQVTM, ANQGSEA. The CDR3 length is 11 residues. The chain's CDR3 is CSVDRTDTQYF. CDR3 nucleotides: TGCAGCGTTGACCGTACAGATACGCAGTATTTT.

This clone showed up just a few times. The V and J genes are TRBV4-3 and TRBJ1-3; no definite D call. V was shortened by 0 bases and J by 3 bases, with 3 bases between the two germline ends. This CDR3 comprises 13 residues. The germline V gene encodes CDR1 LGHNA and CDR2 YSLEER. Here the CDR3 reads CASSQEFGNTIYF. In DNA form, the CDR3 reads TGCGCCAGCAGCCAAGAGTTTGGAAACACCATATATTTT.